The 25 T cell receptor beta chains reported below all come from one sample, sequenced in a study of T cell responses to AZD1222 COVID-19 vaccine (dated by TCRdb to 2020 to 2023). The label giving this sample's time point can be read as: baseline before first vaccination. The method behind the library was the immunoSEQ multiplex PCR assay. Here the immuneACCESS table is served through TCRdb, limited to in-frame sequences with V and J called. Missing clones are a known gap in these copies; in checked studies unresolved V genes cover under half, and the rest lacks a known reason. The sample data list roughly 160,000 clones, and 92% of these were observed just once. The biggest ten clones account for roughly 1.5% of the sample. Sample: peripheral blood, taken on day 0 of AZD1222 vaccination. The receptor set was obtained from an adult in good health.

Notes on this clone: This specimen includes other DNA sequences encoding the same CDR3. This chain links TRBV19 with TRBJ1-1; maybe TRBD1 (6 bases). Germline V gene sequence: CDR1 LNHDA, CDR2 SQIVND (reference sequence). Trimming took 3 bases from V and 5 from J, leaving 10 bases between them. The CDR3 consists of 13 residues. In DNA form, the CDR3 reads TGTGCCAGTAGTATTAGCAGGGGTACTGAAGCTTTCTTT. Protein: CASSISRGTEAFF.

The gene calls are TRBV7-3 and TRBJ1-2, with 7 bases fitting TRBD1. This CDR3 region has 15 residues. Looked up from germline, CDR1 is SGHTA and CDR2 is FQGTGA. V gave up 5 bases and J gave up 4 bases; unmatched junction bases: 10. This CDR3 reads CASSPPMQGVYGYTF. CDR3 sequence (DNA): TGTGCCAGCAGCCCACCCATGCAGGGGGTCTATGGCTACACCTTC.

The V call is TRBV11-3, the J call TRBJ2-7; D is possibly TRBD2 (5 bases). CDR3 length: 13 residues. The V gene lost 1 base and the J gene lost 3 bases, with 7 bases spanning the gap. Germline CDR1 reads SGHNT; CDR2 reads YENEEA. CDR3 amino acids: CASSLGENYEQYF. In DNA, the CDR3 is TGTGCCAGCAGCTTAGGGGAGAACTACGAGCAGTACTTC.

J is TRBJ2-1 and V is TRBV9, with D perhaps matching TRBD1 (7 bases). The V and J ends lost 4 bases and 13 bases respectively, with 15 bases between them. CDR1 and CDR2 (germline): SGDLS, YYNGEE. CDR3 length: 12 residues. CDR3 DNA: TGTGCCAGCAGCCCTGGAGGGGGCCTTCAGTTCTTC. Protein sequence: CASSPGGGLQFF. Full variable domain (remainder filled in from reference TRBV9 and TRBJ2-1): DSGVTQTPKHLITATGQRVTLRCSPRSGDLSVYWYQQSLDQGLQFLIQYYNGEERAKGNILERFSAQQFPDLHSELNLSSLELGDSALYFCASSPGGGLQFFGPGTRLTVL.

The DNA for the CDR3 is TGTGCCAGCAGCCGAAACTACGGCTCCGGGACAGCGAATTCACCCCTCCACTTT. This sequence encodes CASSRNYGSGTANSPLHF. The rearrangement uses TRBV3-1 (or the pseudogene TRBV3-2) and TRBJ1-6, with 7 bases fitting TRBD1. V lost 4 bases, J lost 7 bases, and 16 bases stayed unmatched. Germline CDR1 is LGHDT and CDR2 is YNNKEL (reference sequence). The CDR3 contains 18 residues.

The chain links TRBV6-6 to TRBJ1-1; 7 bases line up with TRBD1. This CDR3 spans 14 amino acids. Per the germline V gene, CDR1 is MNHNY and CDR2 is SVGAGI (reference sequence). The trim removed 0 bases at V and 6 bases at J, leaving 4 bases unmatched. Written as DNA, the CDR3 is TGTGCCAGCAGTTACTCCTCAGGGGGGGCTGAAGCTTTCTTT. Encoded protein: CASSYSSGGAEAFF.

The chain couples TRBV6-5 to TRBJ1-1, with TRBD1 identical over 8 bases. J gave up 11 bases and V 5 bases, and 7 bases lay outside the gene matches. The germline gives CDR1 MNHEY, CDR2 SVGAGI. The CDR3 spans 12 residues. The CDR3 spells CASSLSGGAAFF. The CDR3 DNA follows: TGTGCCAGCAGTCTATCAGGGGGCGCGGCTTTCTTT.

The CDR3: CAWSVRGRGASPLHF. The CDR3 DNA follows: TGTGCCTGGAGTGTACGGGGCAGGGGGGCTTCACCCCTCCACTTT. The J gene is TRBJ1-6, the V gene TRBV30; 7 nucleotides match TRBD1. V gave up 0 bases and J gave up 9 bases; unmatched junction bases: 8. Germline CDR1 is GTSNPN and CDR2 is SVGIG (reference sequence). The CDR3 loop spans 15 amino acids. The full variable domain, in which reference TRBV30 and TRBJ1-6 provide the parts outside the CDR3, is SQTIHQWPATLVQPVGSPLSLECTVEGTSNPNLYWYRQAAGRGLQLLFYSVGIGQISSEVPQNLSASRPQDRQFILSSKKLLLSDSGFYLCAWSVRGRGASPLHFGNGTRLTVT.

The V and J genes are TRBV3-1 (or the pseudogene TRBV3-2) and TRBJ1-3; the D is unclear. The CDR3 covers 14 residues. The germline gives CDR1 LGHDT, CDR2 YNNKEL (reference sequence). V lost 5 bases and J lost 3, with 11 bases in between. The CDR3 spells CASSSQWGGNTIYF. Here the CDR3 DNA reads TGTGCCAGCAGCTCCCAATGGGGTGGAAACACCATATATTTT.

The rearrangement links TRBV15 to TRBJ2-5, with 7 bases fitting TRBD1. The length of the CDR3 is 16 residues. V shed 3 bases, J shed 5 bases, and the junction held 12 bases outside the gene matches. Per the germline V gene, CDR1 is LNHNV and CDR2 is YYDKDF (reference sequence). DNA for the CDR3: TGTGCCACCAGCAGGGCCCTAAGACAGGGCGAGGAGACCCAGTACTTC. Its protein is CATSRALRQGEETQYF. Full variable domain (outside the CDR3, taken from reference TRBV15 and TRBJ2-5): DAMVIQNPRYQVTQFGKPVTLSCSQTLNHNVMYWYQQKSSQAPKLLFHYYDKDFNNEADTPDNFQSRRPNTSFCFLDIRSPGLGDTAMYLCATSRALRQGEETQYFGPGTRLLVL.

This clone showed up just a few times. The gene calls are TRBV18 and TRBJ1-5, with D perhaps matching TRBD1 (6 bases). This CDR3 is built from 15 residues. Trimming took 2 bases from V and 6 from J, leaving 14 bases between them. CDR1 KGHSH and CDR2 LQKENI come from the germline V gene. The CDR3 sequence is CASSPSGGVGQPQHF. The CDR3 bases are TGTGCCAGCTCACCATCGGGGGGCGTGGGTCAGCCCCAGCATTTT.

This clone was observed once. The chain's CDR3 is CASSQVPDATNEKLFF. The CDR3 region has the DNA TGTGCCAGCAGCCAAGTGCCTGATGCAACTAATGAAAAACTGTTTTTT. This chain links TRBV3-1 (or the pseudogene TRBV3-2) with TRBJ1-4; unclear D gene. CDR1 is LGHDT, CDR2 YNNKEL, per germline (reference sequence). V lost 1 base to trimming and J lost 0 bases, with 9 bases between them. This CDR3 comprises 16 residues.

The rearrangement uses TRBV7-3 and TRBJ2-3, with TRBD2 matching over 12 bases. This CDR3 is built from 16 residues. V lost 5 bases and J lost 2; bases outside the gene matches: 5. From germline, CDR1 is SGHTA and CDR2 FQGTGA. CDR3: CASSGRLAGATDTQYF. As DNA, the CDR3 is TGTGCCAGCAGCGGGAGACTAGCGGGGGCCACAGATACGCAGTATTTT.

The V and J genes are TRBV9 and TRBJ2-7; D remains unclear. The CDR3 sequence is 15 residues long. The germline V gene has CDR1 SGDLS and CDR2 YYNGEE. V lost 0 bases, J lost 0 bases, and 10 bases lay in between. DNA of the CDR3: TGTGCCAGCAGCGTAGGTATAGGGCCCTCCTACGAGCAGTACTTC. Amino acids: CASSVGIGPSYEQYF.

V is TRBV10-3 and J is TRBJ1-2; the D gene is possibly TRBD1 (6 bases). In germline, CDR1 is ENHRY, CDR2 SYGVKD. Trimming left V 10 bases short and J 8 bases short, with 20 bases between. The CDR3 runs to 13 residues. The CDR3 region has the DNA TGTGCCAACACACAGGGCCCCTTCCGGGGCTACACCTTC. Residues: CANTQGPFRGYTF.

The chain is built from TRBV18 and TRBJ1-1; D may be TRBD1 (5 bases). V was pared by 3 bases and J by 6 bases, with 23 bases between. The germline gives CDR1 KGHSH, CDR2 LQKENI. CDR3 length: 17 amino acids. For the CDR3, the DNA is TGTGCCAGCTCACCTTCCAAGGGTCCAGGGCGTACCTCTGAAGCTTTCTTT. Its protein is CASSPSKGPGRTSEAFF.

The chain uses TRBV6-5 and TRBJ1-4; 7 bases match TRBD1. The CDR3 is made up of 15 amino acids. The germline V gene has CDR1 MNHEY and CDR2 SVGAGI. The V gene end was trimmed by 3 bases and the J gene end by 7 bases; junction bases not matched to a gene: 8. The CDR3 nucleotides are TGTGCCAGCAGTTATTCCTCCAGGGGGTCTGAAAAACTGTTTTTT. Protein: CASSYSSRGSEKLFF.

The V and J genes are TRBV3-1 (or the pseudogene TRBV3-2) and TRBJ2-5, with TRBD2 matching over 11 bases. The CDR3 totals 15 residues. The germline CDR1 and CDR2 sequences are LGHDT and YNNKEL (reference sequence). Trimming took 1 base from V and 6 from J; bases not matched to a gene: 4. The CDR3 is CASSQVLAGGQTQYF. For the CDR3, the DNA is TGTGCCAGCAGCCAAGTTCTAGCGGGAGGTCAGACCCAGTACTTC.

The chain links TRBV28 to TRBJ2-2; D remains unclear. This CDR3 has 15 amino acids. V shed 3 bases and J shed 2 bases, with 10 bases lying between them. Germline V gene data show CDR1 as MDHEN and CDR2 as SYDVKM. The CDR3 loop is CASSFFGLNTGELFF. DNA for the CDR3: TGTGCCAGCAGTTTTTTTGGGCTCAACACCGGGGAGCTGTTTTTT.

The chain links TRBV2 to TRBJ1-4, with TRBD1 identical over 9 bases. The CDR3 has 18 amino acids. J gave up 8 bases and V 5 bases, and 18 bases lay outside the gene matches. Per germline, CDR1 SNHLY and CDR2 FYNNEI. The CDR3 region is CASSLTGGGVGLGEKLFF. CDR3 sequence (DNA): TGTGCCAGCAGTTTAACAGGGGGCGGAGTAGGGCTTGGGGAAAAACTGTTTTTT.

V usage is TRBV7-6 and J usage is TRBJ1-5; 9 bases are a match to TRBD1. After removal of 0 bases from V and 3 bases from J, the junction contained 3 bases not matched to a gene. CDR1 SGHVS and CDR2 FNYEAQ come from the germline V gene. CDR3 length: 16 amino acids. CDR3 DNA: TGTGCCAGCAGCTTAGCGACAGGGGGGACCAATCAGCCCCAGCATTTT. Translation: CASSLATGGTNQPQHF.

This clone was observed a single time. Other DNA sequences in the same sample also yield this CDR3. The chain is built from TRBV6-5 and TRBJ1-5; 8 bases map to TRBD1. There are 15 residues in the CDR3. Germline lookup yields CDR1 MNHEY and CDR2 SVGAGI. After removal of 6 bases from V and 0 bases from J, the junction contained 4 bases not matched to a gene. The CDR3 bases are TGTGCCAGCAGACAAGACAGGGGTAGCAATCAGCCCCAGCATTTT. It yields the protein CASRQDRGSNQPQHF.

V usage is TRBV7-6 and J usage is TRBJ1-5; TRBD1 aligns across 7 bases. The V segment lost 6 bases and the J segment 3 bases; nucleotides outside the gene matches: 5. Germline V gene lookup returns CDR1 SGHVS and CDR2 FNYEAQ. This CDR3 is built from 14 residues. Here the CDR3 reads CASSLGQPNQPQHF. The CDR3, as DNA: TGTGCCAGCAGTTTGGGACAGCCCAATCAGCCCCAGCATTTT.

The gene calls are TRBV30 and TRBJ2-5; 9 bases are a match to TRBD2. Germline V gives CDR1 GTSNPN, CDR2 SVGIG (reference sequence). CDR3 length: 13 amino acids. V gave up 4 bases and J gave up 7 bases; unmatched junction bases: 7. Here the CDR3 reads CAWIPRGGRTQYF. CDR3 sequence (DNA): TGTGCCTGGATTCCGCGGGGGGGCCGGACCCAGTACTTC.

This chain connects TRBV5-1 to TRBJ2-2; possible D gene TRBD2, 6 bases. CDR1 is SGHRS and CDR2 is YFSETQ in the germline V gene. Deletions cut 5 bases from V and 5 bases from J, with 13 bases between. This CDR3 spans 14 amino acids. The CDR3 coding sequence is TGCGCCAGCAGAATTAGGAGGGATACCGGGGAGCTGTTTTTT. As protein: CASRIRRDTGELFF.